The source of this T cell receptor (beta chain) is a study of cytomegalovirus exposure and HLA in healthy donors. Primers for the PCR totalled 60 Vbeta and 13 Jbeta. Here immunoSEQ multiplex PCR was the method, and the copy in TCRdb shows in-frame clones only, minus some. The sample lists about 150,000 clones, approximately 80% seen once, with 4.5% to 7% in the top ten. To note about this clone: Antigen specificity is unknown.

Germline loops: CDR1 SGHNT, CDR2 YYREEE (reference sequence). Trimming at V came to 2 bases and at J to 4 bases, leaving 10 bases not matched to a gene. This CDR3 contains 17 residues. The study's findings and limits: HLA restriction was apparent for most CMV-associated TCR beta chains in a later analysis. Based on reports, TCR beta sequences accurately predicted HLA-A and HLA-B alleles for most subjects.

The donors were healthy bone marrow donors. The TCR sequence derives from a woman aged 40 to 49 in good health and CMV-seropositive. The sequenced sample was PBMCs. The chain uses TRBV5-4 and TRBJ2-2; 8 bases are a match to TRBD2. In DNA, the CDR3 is TGTGCCAGCAGCTTTGTAAGCGGGAGAGTGGTCACCGGGGAGCTGTTTTTT. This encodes CASSFVSGRVVTGELFF.